A single sample is the source of the 18 T cell receptor beta chains below, sequenced in a study of T cell repertoires in cytomegalovirus infection. These receptors' targets are unknown. TCRdb reprocessed the reads with MiXCR, giving one entry per CDR3 protein. The data hold 100,000 to 150,000 distinct CDR3 sequences, with approximately 30% observed a single time. The material sequenced was CD8+ T cells from cultured PBMCs, taken from culture after CMV antigen stimulation. The receptors here all came from a human donor in good health (CMV status not recorded). Some clones in this sample may be carry-over from other donors' samples.

V and J are TRBV6-1 and TRBJ1-5, with unresolved D. This CDR3 spans 14 amino acids. Trimming shortened V by 5 bases and J by 3 bases, and 11 bases separated the two germline ends. From germline, CDR1 is MNHNS and CDR2 SASEGT. The CDR3 spells CASSSRRLNQPQHF. The CDR3 DNA reads TGTGCCAGCAGTTCACGGCGTCTCAATCAGCCCCAGCATTTT.

The table lists this clonotype with a few counts. The rearrangement uses TRBV19 and TRBJ2-7, with 7 bases aligning to TRBD1. The germline V gene encodes CDR1 LNHDA and CDR2 SQIVND (reference sequence). This CDR3 region has 13 residues. V lost 6 bases to trimming and J lost 0 bases; unmatched junction nucleotides: 2. CDR3 amino acids: CASSGTVSYEQYF. CDR3 in DNA: TGTGCCAGTAGCGGGACAGTCTCCTACGAGCAGTACTTC.

The chain has TRBV7-9 and TRBJ2-5; unclear D gene. Germline-derived CDR1 and CDR2 are SEHNR and FQNEAQ (reference sequence). Trimming pared 1 base from V and 6 bases from J, leaving 9 bases between. The CDR3 is 13 residues long. CDR3 DNA sequence: TGTGCCAGCAGCTTAGAGGCGAGGAAGACCCAGTACTTC. Amino acid sequence: CASSLEARKTQYF.

This clonotype was recorded at least ten times. V gene TRBV7-2 combines with J gene TRBJ2-5; 8 bases map to TRBD1. Germline CDR1 is SGHTA and CDR2 is FQGNSA. The ends lost 1 base at V and 7 bases at J; junction bases unmatched: 5. This CDR3 comprises 14 residues. CDR3 region: CASSLGTGFGTQYF. CDR3 coding DNA: TGTGCCAGCAGCTTAGGGACAGGGTTTGGGACCCAGTACTTC.

As regards this clonotype: Sequence at one end of the junction differs from germline and may be a read error. The J gene is TRBJ2-1, the V gene TRBV6-6; the D is unclear. The germline V gene has CDR1 MNHNY and CDR2 SVGAGI (reference sequence). The length of the CDR3 is 13 residues. CDR3 amino acids: CASSFGSYNEHFF. Written as DNA, the CDR3 is TGTGCCAGCAGTTTCGGTTCCTACAATGAGCACTTCTTC.

The J gene is TRBJ1-3, the V gene TRBV15, with 7 bases identical to TRBD1. Losses at the gene ends were 3 bases for V and 0 bases for J; bases not matched to a gene: 2. CDR3 length: 15 residues. In germline, CDR1 is LNHNV, CDR2 YYDKDF (reference sequence). CDR3 nucleotide sequence: TGTGCCACCAGCAGCGACAGGGCCTCTGGAAACACCATATATTTT. This gives the protein CATSSDRASGNTIYF.

This clonotype showed up just a few times. The rearrangement joins TRBV6-5 to TRBJ1-2, with a tentative D call TRBD1 (5 bases). CDR1 and CDR2 from the germline V gene are MNHEY and SVGAGI. The V gene lost 2 bases and the J gene lost 4 bases, with 11 bases spanning the gap. The CDR3 totals 14 residues. CDR3 bases: TGTGCCAGCAGTTACGCCGACAGACGCTATGGCTACACCTTC. Protein: CASSYADRRYGYTF.

The chain links TRBV7-6 to TRBJ2-3; D is undetermined. V was cut by 8 bases and J by 3 bases, with 21 bases left in between. The CDR3 is 16 residues long. CDR1 and CDR2 from the germline V gene are SGHVS and FNYEAQ. As DNA, the CDR3 is TGTGCCAGCGCAACTCCCACCGCAGGTCAGACAGATACGCAGTATTTT. Protein sequence: CASATPTAGQTDTQYF. Based on the CDR3 plus reference TRBV7-6 and TRBJ2-3, the full variable domain is GAGVSQSPRYKVTKRGQDVALRCDPISGHVSLYWYRQALGQGPEFLTYFNYEAQQDKSGLPNDRFSAERPEGSISTLTIQRTEQRDSAMYRCASATPTAGQTDTQYFGPGTRLTVL.

V is TRBV4-1 and J is TRBJ2-5, with unresolved D. The V end lost 0 bases, the J end lost 2 bases, and 13 bases lay between the germline ends. CDR1 and CDR2 (germline): MGHRA, YSYEKL. This CDR3 spans 16 amino acids. The DNA of the CDR3 is TGCGCCAGCAGCCAAGACGTAGTGGTGTTTCAAGAGACCCAGTACTTC. This sequence encodes CASSQDVVVFQETQYF.

V is TRBV6-5 and J is TRBJ1-1; 7 bases agree with TRBD1. CDR1 and CDR2 from the germline V gene are MNHEY and SVGAGI. The V gene end was trimmed by 7 bases and the J gene end by 7 bases; junction bases not matched to a gene: 9. The CDR3 spans 13 residues. CDR3 nucleotide sequence: TGTGCCAGCAAAGCAGGGGGAACCCTTGAAGCTTTCTTT. Its translation: CASKAGGTLEAFF.

V and J are TRBV29-1 and TRBJ2-7; 10 bases map to TRBD2. Germline CDR1 is SQVTM and CDR2 is ANQGSEA. The CDR3 loop spans 14 amino acids. Trimming at V came to 2 bases and at J to 2 bases, leaving 3 bases not matched to a gene. The CDR3 sequence is CSVELAGATYEQYF. The CDR3 DNA follows: TGCAGCGTTGAACTAGCGGGGGCTACCTACGAGCAGTACTTC.

The genes are TRBV7-2 and TRBJ2-7; D may be TRBD1 (5 bases). The CDR3 has 13 residues. Germline CDR1 SGHTA, CDR2 FQGNSA. Deletions cut 6 bases from V and 3 bases from J, with 12 bases between. The chain's CDR3 is CASRSGINYEQYF. The CDR3 nucleotides read TGTGCCAGCAGGTCAGGGATAAACTACGAGCAGTACTTC.

This chain joins TRBV7-6 and TRBJ2-5; 10 nucleotides align to TRBD1. The CDR3 spans 13 residues. Germline-derived CDR1 and CDR2 are SGHVS and FNYEAQ. Trimming at V came to 8 bases and at J to 5 bases, leaving 5 bases not matched to a gene. The CDR3 bases are TGTGCCAGCGCCGGGACAGGGGCTGAGACCCAGTACTTC. Protein product: CASAGTGAETQYF.

This clonotype was seen only a few times. The rearrangement joins TRBV6-5 to TRBJ2-7, with 9 bases fitting TRBD1. Germline CDR1 and CDR2: MNHEY and SVGAGI. The CDR3 extends over 13 amino acids. Trimming removed 7 bases from V and 7 bases from J; junction bases left unmatched: 8. CDR3 amino acids: CASKMGQGGEQYF. The CDR3 bases are TGTGCCAGCAAAATGGGACAGGGAGGTGAGCAGTACTTC.

This clonotype was seen only a few times. V and J are TRBV12-5 and TRBJ2-2; D is undetermined. Per the germline V gene, CDR1 is LGHNT and CDR2 is FRNRAP. Trimming shortened V by 1 base and J by 10 bases, and 16 bases separated the two germline ends. The CDR3 loop spans 15 amino acids. The CDR3 reads CASGLAPHPAEELFF. CDR3 DNA sequence: TGTGCTAGTGGTTTGGCCCCACATCCAGCCGAGGAGCTGTTTTTT. Looking up the rest from reference TRBV12-5 and TRBJ2-2 gives the full variable domain: DARVTQTPRHKVTEMGQEVTMRCQPILGHNTVFWYRQTMMQGLELLAYFRNRAPLDDSGMPKDRFSAEMPDATLATLKIQPSEPRDSAVYFCASGLAPHPAEELFFGEGSRLTVL.

About this clonotype itself: A much larger clone differs from this one at a single base, so this may be a read error. For the CDR3, the DNA is TGTGTCAGCAGCTTAGCCTTTGACATCCACACAGATACGCAGTATTTT. The encoded protein is CVSSLAFDIHTDTQYF. The chain has TRBV7-6 and TRBJ2-3; D is unresolved. Per the germline V gene, CDR1 is SGHVS and CDR2 is FNYEAQ. This CDR3 is built from 16 residues.

This chain links TRBV10-3 with TRBJ2-7; 7 nucleotides match TRBD1. The ends lost 6 bases at V and 0 bases at J; junction bases unmatched: 2. The CDR3 is made up of 13 amino acids. Germline V gives CDR1 ENHRY, CDR2 SYGVKD. The CDR3 bases are TGTGCCATCAGCAGGGACAGCTCCTACGAGCAGTACTTC. Encoded protein: CAISRDSSYEQYF.

The rearrangement links TRBV6-5 to TRBJ2-7; D uncertain. Germline lookup yields CDR1 MNHEY and CDR2 SVGAGI. The CDR3 consists of 13 residues. V was pared by 8 bases and J by 3 bases, with 14 bases between. CDR3 DNA sequence: TGTGCCAGCCGGGCAGGCCTTAACTACGAGCAGTACTTC. Protein: CASRAGLNYEQYF.